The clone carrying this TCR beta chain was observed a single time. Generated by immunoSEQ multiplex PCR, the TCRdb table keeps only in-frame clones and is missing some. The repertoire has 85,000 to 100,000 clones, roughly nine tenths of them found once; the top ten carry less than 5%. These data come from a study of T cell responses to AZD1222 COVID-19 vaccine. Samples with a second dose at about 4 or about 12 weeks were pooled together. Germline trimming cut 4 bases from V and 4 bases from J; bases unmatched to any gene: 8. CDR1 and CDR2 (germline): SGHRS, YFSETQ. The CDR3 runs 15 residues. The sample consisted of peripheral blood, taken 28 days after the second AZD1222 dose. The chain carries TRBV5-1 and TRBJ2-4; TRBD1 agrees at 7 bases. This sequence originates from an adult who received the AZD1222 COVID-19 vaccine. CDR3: CASSTSGTEKNIQYF. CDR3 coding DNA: TGCGCCAGCAGCACCTCCGGGACAGAAAAAAACATTCAGTACTTC.